This T cell receptor beta chain was identified during a study of somatic mutations in cytotoxic T cells in rheumatoid arthritis. There are 11 residues in the CDR3. CDR1 is MNHEY, CDR2 SMNVEV, per germline (reference sequence). Trimming pared 5 bases from V and 5 bases from J, leaving 4 bases between. The protocol was immunoSEQ multiplex PCR, while the TCRdb copy is restricted to in-frame clones and leaves out a portion. The data hold about 10,000 clones, with 85% observed a single time. This chain joins TRBV27 and TRBJ2-1; no definite D call. The sequence derives from an adult with rheumatoid arthritis. The specimen was CD8+ T cells sorted from blood. The CDR3 sequence is CASSTHNEQFF. In nucleotides, the CDR3 is TGTGCCAGCAGTACCCACAATGAGCAGTTCTTC.